The 8 T cell receptor beta chains in this list originate from one sample, sequenced in a study of OX40 agonist ivuxolimab in advanced cancers. Method: immunoSEQ multiplex PCR; TCRdb's copy keeps in-frame clones and lacks some. This sample has some 42,000 clones, with around 89% found just once. The sequences come from CD4+ or CD8+ T cells sorted from blood, collected in a trial of the OX40 agonist ivuxolimab. These receptors all come from an adult with an advanced solid tumor such as melanoma, head and neck, liver or kidney cancer.

The J gene is TRBJ2-5, the V gene TRBV25-1; D may be TRBD1 or TRBD2 (6 bases each). The length of the CDR3 is 14 residues. Deletions cut 0 bases from V and 4 bases from J, with 9 bases between. Germline assignment: CDR1 MGHDK and CDR2 SYGVNS. CDR3 DNA: TGTGCCAGCAGTGAATATGGGGGGCTAGAGACCCAGTACTTC. Translated: CASSEYGGLETQYF.

The CDR3 loop is CASTTVTVGYGYTF. CDR3 coding DNA: TGTGCCAGCACCACCGTTACTGTCGGCTATGGCTACACCTTC. The chain links TRBV28 to TRBJ1-2; D is unclear. The V and J ends lost 7 bases and 4 bases respectively, with 16 bases between them. Germline CDR1 is MDHEN and CDR2 is SYDVKM. This CDR3 spans 14 amino acids.

The rearrangement links TRBV9 to TRBJ1-2; the match to TRBD1 covers 10 bases. Per the germline V gene, CDR1 is SGDLS and CDR2 is YYNGEE. The CDR3 is made up of 16 amino acids. Trimming took 0 bases from V and 4 from J; bases not matched to a gene: 6. CDR3 in amino acids: CASSVGPGQGTYGYTF. The CDR3 DNA follows: TGTGCCAGCAGCGTAGGACCGGGACAGGGGACCTATGGCTACACCTTC.

The chain combines TRBV15 with TRBJ2-5; D call uncertain. The CDR3 covers 12 residues. Trimming left V 0 bases short and J 5 bases short, with 4 bases between. Germline CDR1 LNHNV, CDR2 YYDKDF (reference sequence). This chain's CDR3 is CATSRDMETQYF. The CDR3 coding sequence is TGTGCCACCAGCAGAGATATGGAGACCCAGTACTTC.

The chain employs TRBV4-1 and TRBJ2-5; D unclear. V lost 1 base, J lost 7 bases, and 10 bases lay in between. The CDR3 length is 13 residues. In germline, CDR1 is MGHRA, CDR2 YSYEKL. CDR3 sequence reads: CASSQGGFGTQYF. DNA of the CDR3: TGCGCCAGCAGCCAAGGCGGATTCGGGACCCAGTACTTC.

The V call is TRBV5-4, the J call TRBJ1-6; TRBD1 aligns across 11 bases. The trim removed 5 bases at V and 10 bases at J, leaving 11 bases unmatched. This CDR3 region has 16 residues. Looked up from germline, CDR1 is SGHNT and CDR2 is YYREEE (reference sequence). Written as DNA, the CDR3 is TGTGCCAGCAGTTCCCCCGGACAGGGGGCAGAATCACCCCTCCACTTT. Translated: CASSSPGQGAESPLHF.

The chain joins TRBV7-2 to TRBJ2-2, with D perhaps matching TRBD2 (5 bases). The CDR3 loop spans 14 amino acids. In germline, CDR1 is SGHTA, CDR2 FQGNSA. V lost 2 bases, J lost 3 bases, and 7 bases lay in between. CDR3: CASSLLLDTGELFF. The CDR3 nucleotides are TGTGCCAGCAGCTTACTACTAGACACCGGGGAGCTGTTTTTT.

This clone occurred once. The CDR3: CASSYRNRSPYNEQFF. CDR3 DNA sequence: TGTGCCAGCAGTTACCGTAACAGGAGTCCCTACAATGAGCAGTTCTTC. The gene calls are TRBV6-9 and TRBJ2-1; D might be TRBD1 (5 bases). Germline V gene sequence: CDR1 MNHGY, CDR2 SVAAGI. Trimming left V 3 bases short and J 2 bases short, with 14 bases between. The CDR3 is made up of 16 amino acids.